One and the same sample provided the 15 T cell receptor beta chains below, sequenced in a study of cytomegalovirus exposure and HLA in healthy donors. The table came from immunoSEQ multiplex PCR; TCRdb's copy has only in-frame clones and leaves some out. Among over 200,000 clones listed, 90% were seen once. The sequencing sample was made of PBMCs. The receptors were gathered from a woman in her 30s in good health and CMV-seronegative.

The rearrangement links TRBV10-2 to TRBJ2-3; 8 bases align to TRBD2. Germline V gene data show CDR1 as WSHSY and CDR2 as SAAADI. The CDR3 covers 14 residues. The J segment lost 5 bases and the V segment lost 7 bases, leaving 8 bases of the junction unmatched. CDR3 residues: CASTAGAAVDTQYF. The CDR3 DNA is TGCGCCAGCACAGCGGGAGCGGCGGTAGATACGCAGTATTTT.

The chain couples TRBV19 to TRBJ1-5; D might be TRBD1 (5 bases). The CDR3 extends over 15 amino acids. Trimming removed 3 bases at V and 3 bases at J, with 12 bases between. The germline V gene encodes CDR1 LNHDA and CDR2 SQIVND (reference sequence). The CDR3, as DNA: TGTGCCAGTAGTATTTCCGGGGGATCCAATCAGCCCCAGCATTTT. As protein: CASSISGGSNQPQHF.

This chain uses TRBV4-2 with TRBJ2-1; 11 nucleotides line up with TRBD1. Trimming took 4 bases from V and 10 from J; bases not matched to a gene: 9. Germline V gives CDR1 LGHNA, CDR2 YNFKEQ. CDR3 length: 15 residues. The CDR3 here is CASSRGTGGNGEQFF. DNA of the CDR3: TGTGCCAGCAGCCGAGGGACAGGGGGGAACGGGGAGCAGTTCTTC.

The chain employs TRBV28 and TRBJ2-2; D might be TRBD2 (6 bases). There are 17 residues in the CDR3. V dropped 5 bases and J dropped 1 base, with 17 bases sitting between them. The germline gives CDR1 MDHEN, CDR2 SYDVKM. The CDR3 protein is CASSRGREPLNTGELFF. In nucleotides, the CDR3 is TGTGCCAGCAGTAGAGGGCGGGAACCTTTGAACACCGGGGAGCTGTTTTTT.

This clone was seen more than once but under ten times. The chain is built from TRBV6-5 and TRBJ2-7, with TRBD1 as a possible D gene (5 bases). The CDR3 is 13 residues long. Germline CDR1 MNHEY, CDR2 SVGAGI. Trimming pared 2 bases from V and 5 bases from J, leaving 10 bases between. In nucleotides, the CDR3 is TGTGCCAGCAGTTACGGCGGCAGGGACGAGCAGTACTTC. It specifies CASSYGGRDEQYF.

V usage is TRBV18 and J usage is TRBJ2-7; 7 nucleotides agree with TRBD1. CDR3 length: 15 amino acids. Trimming removed 2 bases from V and 5 bases from J; junction bases left unmatched: 9. Germline CDR1 is KGHSH and CDR2 is LQKENI. CDR3 bases: TGTGCCAGCTCACCATCGACAGGGTCCCCCCACGAGCAGTACTTC. It yields the protein CASSPSTGSPHEQYF.

The CDR3 nucleotides are TGTGCCAGCTCTACTTCCAGGGGAGCCCAATCAGATACGCAGTATTTT. Protein: CASSTSRGAQSDTQYF. The chain is built from TRBV18 and TRBJ2-3; D perhaps matches TRBD1 (6 bases). Deletions cut 6 bases from V and 4 bases from J, with 20 bases between. Germline CDR1 reads KGHSH; CDR2 reads LQKENI. The CDR3 length is 16 residues. Using reference TRBV18 and TRBJ2-3 for the parts outside the CDR3, the full variable domain is NAGVMQNPRHLVRRRGQEARLRCSPMKGHSHVYWYRQLPEEGLKFMVYLQKENIIDESGMPKERFSAEFPKEGPSILRIQQVVRGDSAAYFCASSTSRGAQSDTQYFGPGTRLTVL.

The J gene is TRBJ2-6, the V gene TRBV29-1; D remains ambiguous. Trimming pared 1 base from V and 0 bases from J, leaving 7 bases between. Looked up from germline, CDR1 is SQVTM and CDR2 is ANQGSEA. The CDR3 sequence is 15 residues long. In DNA, the CDR3 is TGCAGCGTTGAAGGGCAAAGCTCTGGGGCCAACGTCCTGACTTTC. The encoded protein is CSVEGQSSGANVLTF.

The V gene is TRBV7-9, the J gene TRBJ2-1; 13 bases fit TRBD2. CDR1 is SEHNR and CDR2 is FQNEAQ in the germline V gene (reference sequence). The CDR3 sequence is 15 residues long. The junction had 5 bases not matched to a gene; V was cut back by 2 bases and J by 10 bases. In nucleotides, the CDR3 is TGTGCCAGCAGCTTAACAGGACTAGCGGGAGTCGAGCAGTTCTTC. Its protein product is CASSLTGLAGVEQFF.

The chain employs TRBV4-1 and TRBJ2-7; D is uncertain. Trimming took 4 bases from V and 0 from J, leaving 10 bases between them. The CDR3 loop spans 14 amino acids. Germline V gives CDR1 MGHRA, CDR2 YSYEKL. The CDR3 spells CASSLSPSSYEQYF. The CDR3 bases are TGCGCCAGCAGCCTAAGCCCTAGCTCCTACGAGCAGTACTTC.

The chain is built from TRBV7-2 and TRBJ2-5, with no clear D. The CDR3 runs 12 residues. V was cut by 1 base and J by 4 bases, with 4 bases left in between. Germline V CDR1 and CDR2: SGHTA, FQGNSA. CDR3 in amino acids: CASSLDVETQYF. In DNA form, the CDR3 reads TGTGCCAGCAGCTTAGACGTAGAGACCCAGTACTTC.

The V and J genes are TRBV25-1 and TRBJ1-4, with D possibly TRBD1 on 5 matching bases. Per germline, CDR1 MGHDK and CDR2 SYGVNS. There are 13 residues in the CDR3. Trimming took 2 bases from V and 8 from J, leaving 9 bases between them. CDR3 in amino acids: CASSERAGEKLFF. In DNA, the CDR3 is TGTGCCAGCAGTGAAAGAGCAGGGGAAAAACTGTTTTTT.

This clone turned up a few times. DNA for the CDR3: TGTGCCAGCAGTGACTCTCACAATGAGCAGTTCTTC. The encoded protein is CASSDSHNEQFF. The rearrangement joins TRBV6-4 to TRBJ2-1; D is undetermined. This CDR3 contains 12 residues. Deletions cut 0 bases from V and 5 bases from J, with 2 bases between. CDR1 is MRHNA, CDR2 SNTAGT, per germline.

The chain carries TRBV27 and TRBJ1-2; a possible D gene is TRBD1 (5 bases). Per germline, CDR1 MNHEY and CDR2 SMNVEV (reference sequence). CDR3 length equals 17 residues. Trimming took 5 bases from V and 1 from J, leaving 20 bases between them. CDR3 DNA: TGTGCCAGCAGTGATCAGGGAGGGCGCGCGGTTAACTATGGCTACACCTTC. It is translated as CASSDQGGRAVNYGYTF.

This clone showed up just once. V and J are TRBV28 and TRBJ2-7; perhaps TRBD2 as D (6 bases). CDR3 length: 11 residues. From germline, CDR1 is MDHEN and CDR2 SYDVKM. Trimming removed 5 bases at V and 5 bases at J, with 7 bases between. CDR3 bases: TGTGCCAGCAGTCGCGGGAACGAGCAGTACTTC. Amino acid sequence: CASSRGNEQYF.